This T cell receptor (beta chain) was recovered during a study of blood T cell repertoires in COVID-19. Overall study: PBMCs, B-cell-depleted T cells, or T cells provided the cDNA or gDNA that made up the material.

Only a few counts were recorded for this clone. Under the authors' procedure: The authors estimated nucleated cell counts from reference gene primer amplification. The method was immunoSEQ multiplex PCR; TCRdb's version includes in-frame clones alone and lacks a portion of them. V, J and clone size are those of that table, while D and trimming were read from the DNA. The profile shows some 400,000 clones, about 87% of them singletons. The germline V gene has CDR1 SEHNR and CDR2 FQNEAQ (reference sequence). Trimming stripped 6 bases from V and 4 bases from J, with 8 bases between. The CDR3 covers 12 residues.

The chain joins TRBV7-9 to TRBJ2-3; D is unclear. The sequence derives from a human donor in a cohort sampled during active COVID-19. The sequencing input was peripheral blood. This CDR3 reads CASRVIADTQYF. The CDR3 DNA reads TGTGCCAGCAGGGTAATAGCAGATACGCAGTATTTT.